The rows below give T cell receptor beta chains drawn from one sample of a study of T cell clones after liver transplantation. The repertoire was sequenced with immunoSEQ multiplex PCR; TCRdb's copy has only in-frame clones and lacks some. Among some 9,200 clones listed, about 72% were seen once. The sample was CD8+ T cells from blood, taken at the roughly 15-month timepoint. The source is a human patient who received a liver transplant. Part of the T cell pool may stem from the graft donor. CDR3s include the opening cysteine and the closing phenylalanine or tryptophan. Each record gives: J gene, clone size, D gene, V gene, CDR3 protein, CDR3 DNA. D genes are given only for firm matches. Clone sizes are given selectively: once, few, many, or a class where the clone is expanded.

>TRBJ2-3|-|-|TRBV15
CATSAARLHTDTQYF
TGTGCCACCAGCGCCGCCCGACTTCACACAGATACGCAGTATTTT
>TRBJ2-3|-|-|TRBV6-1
CASSEQSDTQYF
TGTGCCAGCAGTGAACAGTCAGATACGCAGTATTTT
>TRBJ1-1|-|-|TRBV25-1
CASSVGAGANTEAFF
TGTGCCAGCAGTGTCGGCGCAGGGGCGAACACTGAAGCTTTCTTT
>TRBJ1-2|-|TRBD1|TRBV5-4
CASSLLTGEGYTF
TGTGCCAGCAGCTTGTTGACAGGGGAAGGCTACACCTTC
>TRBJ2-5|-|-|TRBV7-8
CASILDGDGFQETQYF
TGTGCCAGCATCCTAGACGGGGATGGGTTCCAAGAGACCCAGTACTTC
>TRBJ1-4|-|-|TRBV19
CASSIWAGNNEKLFF
TGTGCCAGTAGTATCTGGGCAGGGAACAATGAAAAACTGTTTTTT
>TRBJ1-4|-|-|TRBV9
CASSVHGASTNEKLFF
TGTGCCAGCAGCGTACATGGGGCCTCAACTAATGAAAAACTGTTTTTT
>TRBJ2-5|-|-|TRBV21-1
CASIPSGREYRQETQYF
TGTGCCAGCATCCCCTCCGGGCGGGAGTACCGACAAGAGACCCAGTACTTC
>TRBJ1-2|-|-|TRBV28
CASSLTLGYGYTF
TGTGCCAGCAGTTTAACCTTGGGCTATGGCTACACCTTC
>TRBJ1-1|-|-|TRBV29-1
CSVEDLMREAFF
TGCAGCGTTGAAGATCTTATGAGGGAAGCTTTCTTT
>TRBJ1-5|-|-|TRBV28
CATLQQVNQPQHF
TGTGCCACACTTCAACAGGTCAATCAGCCCCAGCATTTT
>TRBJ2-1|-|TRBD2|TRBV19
CASSPGGDEQFF
TGTGCCAGTAGTCCGGGAGGCGATGAGCAGTTCTTC
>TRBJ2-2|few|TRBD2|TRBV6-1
CASSELAGGTGELFF
TGTGCCAGCAGTGAACTAGCGGGGGGAACCGGGGAGCTGTTTTTT
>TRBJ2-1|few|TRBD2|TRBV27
CASSLSGGDNNEQFF
TGTGCCAGCAGCTTAAGCGGGGGGGACAACAATGAGCAGTTCTTC
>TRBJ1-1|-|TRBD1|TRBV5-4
CASSTRDRGRLDTEAFF
TGTGCCAGCAGCACCCGGGACAGGGGGCGTTTGGACACTGAAGCTTTCTTT
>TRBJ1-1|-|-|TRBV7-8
CASSKGGGDTEAFF
TGTGCCAGCAGCAAGGGGGGAGGGGACACTGAAGCTTTCTTT
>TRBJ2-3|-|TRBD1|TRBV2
CASEGQVSTDTQYF
TGTGCCAGCGAGGGACAGGTTAGCACAGATACGCAGTATTTT
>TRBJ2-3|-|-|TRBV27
CASSGGRTDTQYF
TGTGCCAGCAGCGGGGGACGCACAGATACGCAGTATTTT
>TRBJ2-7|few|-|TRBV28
CASSLGQPEQYF
TGTGCCAGCAGCCTCGGACAGCCCGAGCAGTACTTC
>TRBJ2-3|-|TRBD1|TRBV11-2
CASSFPRGQGADTQYF
TGTGCCAGCAGCTTCCCTCGGGGACAGGGGGCAGATACGCAGTATTTT
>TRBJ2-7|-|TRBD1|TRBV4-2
CASSQDPGQGGYEQYF
TGTGCCAGCAGCCAAGACCCGGGACAGGGGGGTTACGAGCAGTACTTC
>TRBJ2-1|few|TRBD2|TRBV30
CAWSSGLAGGGYKNEQFF
TGTGCCTGGAGTAGTGGACTAGCGGGAGGAGGTTATAAAAATGAGCAGTTCTTC
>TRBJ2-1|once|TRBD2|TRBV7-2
CASSFSGRGNEQFF
TGTGCCAGCAGCTTTAGCGGGAGGGGAAATGAGCAGTTCTTC
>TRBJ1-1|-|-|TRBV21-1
CASSSRDRGIDTEAFF
TGTGCCAGCAGCAGCCGGGACAGGGGAATAGACACTGAAGCTTTCTTT
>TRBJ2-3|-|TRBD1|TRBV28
CASSFPDRGGTDTQYF
TGTGCCAGCAGTTTCCCCGACAGGGGGGGGACAGATACGCAGTATTTT
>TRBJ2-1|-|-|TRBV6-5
CASSPGVNEQFF
TGTGCCAGCAGCCCAGGGGTGAATGAGCAGTTCTTC
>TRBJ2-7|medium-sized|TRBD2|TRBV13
CASSSSGGAYEQYF
TGTGCCAGCAGCTCCAGCGGGGGGGCTTACGAGCAGTACTTC
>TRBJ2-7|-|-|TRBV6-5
CASKIPGGLPVF
TGTGCCAGCAAGATACCCGGGGGACTCCCAGTCTTC
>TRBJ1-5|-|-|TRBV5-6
CASSFAQDNQPQHF
TGTGCCAGCAGCTTTGCTCAAGACAATCAGCCCCAGCATTTT
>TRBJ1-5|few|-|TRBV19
CASRYEGRNQPQHF
TGTGCCAGTAGATATGAGGGGCGCAATCAGCCCCAGCATTTT
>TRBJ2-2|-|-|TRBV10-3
CALREQSGELFF
TGTGCCCTCCGCGAGCAATCCGGGGAGCTGTTTTTT
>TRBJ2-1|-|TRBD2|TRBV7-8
CASSSGVAGVGEQFF
TGTGCCAGCAGCTCCGGAGTAGCGGGAGTAGGTGAGCAGTTCTTC
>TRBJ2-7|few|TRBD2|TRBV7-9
CASSLAGVGYEQYF
TGTGCCAGCAGCTTGGCGGGGGTCGGCTACGAGCAGTACTTC
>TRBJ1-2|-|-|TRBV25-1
CASSDSDRINGYTF
TGTGCCAGCAGTGACTCCGACAGAATTAACGGCTACACCTTC
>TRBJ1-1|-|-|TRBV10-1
CASRASIGADTEAFF
TGCGCCAGCAGGGCGAGTATTGGGGCCGACACTGAAGCTTTCTTT
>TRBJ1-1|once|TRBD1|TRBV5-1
CASSEYRGTEAFF
TGCGCCAGCAGCGAGTACAGGGGCACTGAAGCTTTCTTT
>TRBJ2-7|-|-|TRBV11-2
CASSLQNEQYF
TGTGCCAGCAGCTTACAGAACGAGCAGTACTTC
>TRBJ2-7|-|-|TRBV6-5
CASSYGTYEQYF
TGTGCCAGCAGTTACGGGACGTACGAGCAGTACTTC
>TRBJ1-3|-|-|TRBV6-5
CASMGMRNTIYF
TGTGCCAGCATGGGGATGAGAAACACCATATATTTT
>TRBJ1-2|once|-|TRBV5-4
CASSLIPRNYGYTF
TGTGCCAGCAGCTTGATTCCGAGAAACTATGGCTACACCTTC
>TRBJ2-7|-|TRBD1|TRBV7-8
CASSLGRTGTYEQYF
TGTGCCAGCAGCTTAGGCCGGACAGGGACCTACGAGCAGTACTTC
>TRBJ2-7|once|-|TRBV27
CASSIRGYHYEQYF
TGTGCCAGCAGTATCCGGGGCTATCATTACGAGCAGTACTTC
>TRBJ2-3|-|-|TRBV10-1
CASSEARLVPDTQYF
TGCGCCAGCAGTGAGGCAAGACTAGTCCCAGATACGCAGTATTTT
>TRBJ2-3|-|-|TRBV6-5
CASSAGTQYF
TGTGCCAGCAGTGCGGGTACGCAGTATTTT
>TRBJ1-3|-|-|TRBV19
CASRVSGSSGNTIYF
TGTGCCAGTAGGGTGAGTGGTTCCTCTGGAAACACCATATATTTT
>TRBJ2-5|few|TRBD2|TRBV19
CASSIGTGGSQETQYF
TGTGCCAGTAGTATAGGGACTGGCGGGAGCCAAGAGACCCAGTACTTC
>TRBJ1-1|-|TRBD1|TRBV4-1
CASSQITGGGTEAFF
TGCGCCAGCAGCCAAATCACAGGGGGCGGAACTGAAGCTTTCTTT
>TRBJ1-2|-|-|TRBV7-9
CASSPPGWASGYTF
TGTGCCAGCAGCCCTCCGGGGTGGGCGTCCGGCTACACCTTC
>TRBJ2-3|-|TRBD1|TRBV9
CASSVQGASTDTQYF
TGTGCCAGCAGCGTACAGGGGGCCAGCACAGATACGCAGTATTTT
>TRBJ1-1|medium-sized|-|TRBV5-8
CASSLEDRNTEAFF
TGTGCCAGCAGCTTGGAGGACAGGAACACTGAAGCTTTCTTT
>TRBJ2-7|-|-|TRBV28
CASSHYEQYF
TGTGCCAGCAGCCACTACGAGCAGTACTTC
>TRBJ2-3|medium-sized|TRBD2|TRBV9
CASSVVASGRLDTQYF
TGTGCCAGCAGCGTAGTGGCTAGCGGGAGATTGGATACGCAGTATTTT
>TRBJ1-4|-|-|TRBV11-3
CASSDGLGEKLFF
TGTGCCAGCTCCGACGGGTTAGGTGAAAAACTGTTTTTT
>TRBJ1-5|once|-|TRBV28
CASSTLEDNQPQHF
TGTGCCAGCAGCACCTTGGAGGATAATCAGCCCCAGCATTTT
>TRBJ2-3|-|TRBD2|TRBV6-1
CASSESLLAGGRLSTDTQYF
TGTGCCAGCAGTGAAAGTTTACTAGCGGGAGGGCGGTTAAGCACAGATACGCAGTATTTT
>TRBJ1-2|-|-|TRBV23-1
CASPRAGLDNYGYTF
TGCGCCAGCCCCAGGGCAGGCCTAGATAACTATGGCTACACCTTC
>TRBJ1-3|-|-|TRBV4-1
CASSQDSGGSGNTIYF
TGCGCCAGCAGCCAAGATTCGGGGGGCTCTGGAAACACCATATATTTT
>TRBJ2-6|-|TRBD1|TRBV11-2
CASSLSGLTGTGANVLTF
TGTGCCAGCAGCTTATCGGGCTTGACAGGGACCGGGGCCAACGTCCTGACTTTC
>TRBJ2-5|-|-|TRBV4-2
CASSQEGDQETQYF
TGTGCCAGCAGCCAAGAGGGCGACCAAGAGACCCAGTACTTC
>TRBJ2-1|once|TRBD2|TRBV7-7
CASSSGTSGRRVEQFF
TGTGCTAGCAGCTCCGGGACTAGCGGGAGACGAGTTGAGCAGTTCTTC